A single sample gave rise to the 28 T cell receptor beta chains below, sequenced in a study of T cell responses to AZD1222 COVID-19 vaccine. Profiling relied on immunoSEQ multiplex PCR, and the TCRdb table lists in-frame clones only, not all of them. The data contain about 150,000 clones, 85% to 95% of them singletons. Specimen: peripheral blood, collected on day 0 of AZD1222 vaccination. The receptor set was obtained from an adult in good health.

The table lists this clone with a few counts. This chain uses TRBV6-5 with TRBJ2-7, with 7 bases lining up with TRBD1. Trimming removed 8 bases from V and 1 base from J; junction bases left unmatched: 5. This CDR3 region has 13 residues. Germline lookup yields CDR1 MNHEY and CDR2 SVGAGI. The CDR3 DNA is TGTGCCAGCGGAAGACAGGGATCCTACGAGCAGTACTTC. Protein: CASGRQGSYEQYF.

The chain combines TRBV7-9 with TRBJ1-2, with a tentative D call TRBD1 (5 bases). Germline loops: CDR1 SEHNR, CDR2 FQNEAQ (reference sequence). The CDR3 has 16 residues. The V gene lost 5 bases and the J gene lost 3 bases, with 19 bases spanning the gap. CDR3 nucleotides: TGTGCCAGCAGCCTGAATCAGGACCGGGGGGACTATGGCTACACCTTC. Its translation is CASSLNQDRGDYGYTF.

About this clone: The junction does not match germline at one end; this may be a read error. CDR3 DNA: TGTGCCGGCAGGGGGCGGATGAACACTGAAGCTTTCTTT. Protein sequence: CAGRGRMNTEAFF. The V gene is TRBV2, the J gene TRBJ1-1; 8 bases align to TRBD1. The length of the CDR3 is 13 residues. Per the germline V gene, CDR1 is SNHLY and CDR2 is FYNNEI. The full variable domain, its missing parts supplied by reference TRBV2 and TRBJ1-1, is EPEVTQTPSHQVTQMGQEVILRCVPISNHLYFYWYRQILGQKVEFLVSFYNNEISEKSEIFDDQFSVERPDGSNFTLKIRSTKLEDSAMYFCAGRGRMNTEAFFGQGTRLTVV.

This chain links TRBV29-1 with TRBJ2-3, with 10 bases aligning to TRBD1. Trimming took 6 bases from V and 4 from J; bases not matched to a gene: 7. This CDR3 has 14 residues. CDR1 and CDR2 from the germline V gene are SQVTM and ANQGSEA. The DNA of the CDR3 is TGCAGCGTCGGGGGGACAGGGGTTTCAGATACGCAGTATTTT. This sequence encodes CSVGGTGVSDTQYF.

The chain joins TRBV30 to TRBJ2-5; D not certain. In germline, CDR1 is GTSNPN, CDR2 SVGIG (reference sequence). This CDR3 spans 11 amino acids. The V and J ends lost 7 bases and 4 bases respectively, with 10 bases between them. The CDR3, as DNA: TGTGCCTACAGTCCTCTAGAGACCCAGTACTTC. It translates to CAYSPLETQYF.

The rearrangement links TRBV6-7 to TRBJ2-5; possibly TRBD1 or TRBD2 for D (6 bases each). TRBV6-7 is an ORF for which the function is uncertain. This CDR3 spans 16 amino acids. V shed 0 bases and J shed 2 bases, with 13 bases lying between them. The CDR3 region has the DNA TGTGCCAGCAGTTACTCCGAGGGGGGTAAACAAGAGACCCAGTACTTC. It is translated as CASSYSEGGKQETQYF.

The chain joins TRBV29-1 to TRBJ2-3, with 8 bases identical to TRBD2. The CDR3 is made up of 13 amino acids. Germline V CDR1 and CDR2: SQVTM, ANQGSEA. V lost 8 bases and J lost 2; bases outside the gene matches: 6. DNA of the CDR3: TGCAGCACCCGGGGGGGCCCCACAGATACGCAGTATTTT. As protein: CSTRGGPTDTQYF.

This sequence joins TRBV18 and TRBJ1-2, with TRBD1 identical over 8 bases. The V gene's germline CDR1 is KGHSH and CDR2 LQKENI. With 4 bases clipped from V and 1 base from J, the junction kept 2 bases outside the gene matches. The CDR3 contains 14 residues. The CDR3 sequence: CASSLTGDNYGYTF. The CDR3, as DNA: TGTGCCAGCTCACTGACAGGGGATAACTATGGCTACACCTTC.

This clone was detected once. CDR3 sequence reads: CASSRDLGTGYGYTF. As DNA, the CDR3 is TGTGCCAGCAGTCGCGACCTCGGGACAGGGTATGGCTACACCTTC. The rearrangement joins TRBV6-5 to TRBJ1-2, with 9 positions matching TRBD1. Germline V lookup: CDR1 MNHEY, CDR2 SVGAGI. The CDR3 totals 15 residues. J gave up 5 bases and V 5 bases, and 9 bases lay outside the gene matches.

The gene calls are TRBV4-1 and TRBJ2-7; 7 bases agree with TRBD1. The germline V gene has CDR1 MGHRA and CDR2 YSYEKL. Unmatched junction bases numbered 4, after V lost 3 bases and J lost 2 bases. CDR3 length: 14 residues. The CDR3 sequence: CASSQTGSTYEQYF. CDR3 nucleotides: TGCGCCAGCAGCCAGACAGGGTCAACCTACGAGCAGTACTTC.

This chain uses TRBV5-5 with TRBJ1-5; D not certain. Trimming stripped 4 bases from V and 4 bases from J, with 15 bases between. Germline V gives CDR1 SGHKS, CDR2 YYEKEE (reference sequence). The CDR3 loop spans 15 amino acids. CDR3 protein: CASSRVGTWNQPQHF. In nucleotides, the CDR3 is TGTGCCAGCAGCAGGGTGGGTACCTGGAATCAGCCCCAGCATTTT.

This chain links TRBV3-1 (or the pseudogene TRBV3-2) with TRBJ2-7; no clear D. Germline V lookup: CDR1 LGHDT, CDR2 YNNKEL (reference sequence). V was shortened by 0 bases and J by 2 bases, with 14 bases between the two germline ends. This CDR3 is 16 amino acids long. This CDR3 reads CASSQDSMGFTYEQYF. CDR3 nucleotides: TGTGCCAGCAGCCAAGATTCTATGGGGTTCACCTACGAGCAGTACTTC.

J is TRBJ2-1 and V is TRBV7-3; TRBD2 aligns across 16 bases. Trimming cost V 5 bases and J 9 bases; bases outside gene matches: 13. In germline, CDR1 is SGHTA, CDR2 FQGTGA. The CDR3 contains 18 residues. CDR3 coding DNA: TGTGCCAGCAGCCTACGTTCCGGGACTAGCGGGGGGGCTCCTGAGCAGTTCTTC. Residues: CASSLRSGTSGGAPEQFF.

The J gene is TRBJ1-5, the V gene TRBV10-1, with D uncertain. Germline values: CDR1 WNHNN, CDR2 SYGVQD (reference sequence). This CDR3 is 17 amino acids long. Trimming took 1 base from V and 3 from J, leaving 16 bases between them. The CDR3 protein is CASSEWSGNGLNQPQHF. The CDR3, as DNA: TGCGCCAGCAGTGAGTGGTCTGGGAATGGCCTCAATCAGCCCCAGCATTTT.

The chain joins TRBV5-1 to TRBJ1-1; possibly TRBD1 for D (5 bases). The germline V and J ends were trimmed by 0 bases and 3 bases, with 15 bases remaining between them. CDR1 is SGHRS and CDR2 is YFSETQ in the germline V gene. This CDR3 region has 16 residues. CDR3 sequence reads: CASSLGRRGRDTEAFF. The CDR3 DNA is TGCGCCAGCAGCTTGGGGCGACGGGGGAGGGACACTGAAGCTTTCTTT. Using reference TRBV5-1 and TRBJ1-1 for the parts outside the CDR3, the full variable domain is KAGVTQTPRYLIKTRGQQVTLSCSPISGHRSVSWYQQTPGQGLQFLFEYFSETQRNKGNFPGRFSGRQFSNSRSEMNVSTLELGDSALYLCASSLGRRGRDTEAFFGQGTRLTVV.

V and J are TRBV19 and TRBJ2-7, with D perhaps matching TRBD2 (6 bases). Deletions cut 6 bases from V and 1 base from J, with 10 bases between. CDR1 and CDR2 (germline): LNHDA, SQIVND (reference sequence). CDR3 length: 13 amino acids. CDR3 sequence (DNA): TGTGCCAGTAGCCGGGACTCTTCCTACGAGCAGTACTTC. Residues: CASSRDSSYEQYF.

The V gene is TRBV5-5, the J gene TRBJ1-2; 7 positions match TRBD1. The CDR3 covers 13 residues. Per germline, CDR1 SGHKS and CDR2 YYEKEE (reference sequence). The V and J ends lost 1 base and 5 bases, in that order; junction bases with no gene match: 2. The CDR3 DNA is TGTGCCAGCAGCTTGTCAGGGGGATATGGCTACACCTTC. It yields the protein CASSLSGGYGYTF.

The chain links TRBV7-3 to TRBJ2-1, with TRBD2 identical over 16 bases. J lost 5 bases, V lost 5 bases, and 15 bases had no gene match. CDR3 length: 20 residues. The germline V gene encodes CDR1 SGHTA and CDR2 FQGTGA. The CDR3 reads CASSKGPGTSGRASDNEQFF. CDR3 sequence (DNA): TGTGCCAGCAGCAAAGGACCCGGGACTAGCGGGAGGGCTTCGGACAATGAGCAGTTCTTC. The variable domain in full, with the rest retrieved from reference TRBV7-3 and TRBJ2-1, is GAGVSQTPSNKVTEKGKYVELRCDPISGHTALYWYRQSLGQGPEFLIYFQGTGAADDSGLPNDRFFAVRPEGSVSTLKIQRTERGDSAVYLCASSKGPGTSGRASDNEQFFGPGTRLTVL.

V is TRBV7-3 and J is TRBJ2-6; D is uncertain. This CDR3 comprises 15 residues. Trimming took off 5 bases at V and 0 bases at J, with 8 bases between the two ends. Looked up from germline, CDR1 is SGHTA and CDR2 is FQGTGA. CDR3 residues: CASSQTLSGANVLTF. CDR3 in DNA: TGTGCCAGCAGCCAGACACTCTCTGGGGCCAACGTCCTGACTTTC.

The chain combines TRBV7-3 with TRBJ2-3; D is tentatively TRBD1 or TRBD2 (7 bases each). Trimming removed 4 bases from V and 5 bases from J, with 16 bases in between. The CDR3 contains 15 residues. Germline CDR1 SGHTA, CDR2 FQGTGA. The CDR3 nucleotides read TGTGCCAGCAGCTCCCAGGGGGGGGCCCTAGATACGCAGTATTTT. Its protein product is CASSSQGGALDTQYF.

The J gene is TRBJ1-5, the V gene TRBV6-5, with 7 bases that match TRBD1. The V and J ends lost 6 bases and 5 bases, in that order; junction bases with no gene match: 7. Germline CDR1 and CDR2: MNHEY and SVGAGI. This CDR3 spans 14 amino acids. The CDR3 coding sequence is TGTGCCAGCAGGGGGACAGAACCCTATCAGCCCCAGCATTTT. Translation gives CASRGTEPYQPQHF.

V gene TRBV6-1 combines with J gene TRBJ2-1; TRBD2 is a possible D gene (6 bases). Per germline, CDR1 MNHNS and CDR2 SASEGT. The ends were cut back, 2 bases at V and 4 bases at J, with 15 bases in the middle. The CDR3 totals 16 residues. In DNA form, the CDR3 reads TGTGCCAGCAGTGAAATCGGGACTCTCAGATACAATGAGCAGTTCTTC. Translating gives CASSEIGTLRYNEQFF.

This clone was seen only a few times. The chain carries TRBV7-9 and TRBJ2-7; D is perhaps TRBD1 (7 bases). Trimming left V 5 bases short and J 6 bases short, with 20 bases between. CDR1 is SEHNR and CDR2 is FQNEAQ in the germline V gene (reference sequence). The CDR3 contains 15 residues. CDR3 DNA: TGTGCCAGCAGCCCCCGTGGAGGGGGCGTCGGCGAGCAGTACTTC. This sequence encodes CASSPRGGGVGEQYF.

This clone was detected only once. The chain uses TRBV7-8 and TRBJ1-2; 7 positions match TRBD1. Germline CDR1 SGHVS, CDR2 FQNEAQ. The CDR3 has 13 amino acids. V was pared by 4 bases and J by 8 bases, with 7 bases of the junction left unmatched. The CDR3 loop is CASSSSTGRGYTF. CDR3 sequence (DNA): TGTGCCAGCAGCTCCTCGACAGGGCGGGGCTACACCTTC.

V usage is TRBV29-1 and J usage is TRBJ2-7; D is perhaps TRBD1 (6 bases). V gave up 8 bases and J gave up 6 bases, with 17 bases separating them. CDR1 and CDR2 (germline): SQVTM, ANQGSEA. This CDR3 is built from 12 residues. CDR3: CSQGTGSGEQYF. The CDR3 nucleotides are TGCAGCCAAGGCACAGGGTCCGGCGAGCAGTACTTC.

The chain is built from TRBV4-2 and TRBJ2-7; TRBD2 aligns across 11 bases. The ends lost 0 bases at V and 1 base at J; junction bases unmatched: 8. There are 18 residues in the CDR3. Germline assignment: CDR1 LGHNA and CDR2 YNFKEQ. Here the CDR3 DNA reads TGTGCCAGCAGCCAAGATGAGGTGGCTAGCGGGAGGTCCTACGAGCAGTACTTC. Translating gives CASSQDEVASGRSYEQYF.

The chain has TRBV14 and TRBJ2-1; D may be TRBD2 (5 bases). This CDR3 comprises 17 residues. Germline lookup yields CDR1 SGHDN and CDR2 FVKESK. Between the trimmed V and J ends, which lost 4 bases and 7 bases, there was a span of 23 bases. This chain's CDR3 is CASSPTSRGSVRNEQFF. CDR3 in DNA: TGTGCCAGCAGCCCTACAAGCAGAGGTAGCGTTAGGAATGAGCAGTTCTTC.

This clone showed up just once. The chain joins TRBV5-6 to TRBJ1-2; 7 bases agree with TRBD1. This CDR3 spans 18 amino acids. CDR1 is SGHDT, CDR2 YYEEEE, per germline. V was clipped by 0 bases and J by 3 bases; unmatched bases: 14. The CDR3 loop reads CASSLAVDRQGGYYGYTF. In DNA form, the CDR3 reads TGTGCCAGCAGCTTGGCCGTCGACCGACAGGGTGGGTACTATGGCTACACCTTC. The entire variable domain, with the rest obtained from reference TRBV5-6 and TRBJ1-2, is as follows: DAGVTQSPTHLIKTRGQQVTLRCSPKSGHDTVSWYQQALGQGPQFIFQYYEEEERQRGNFPDRFSGHQFPNYSSELNVNALLLGDSALYLCASSLAVDRQGGYYGYTFGSGTRLTVV.